Listed here are 19 T cell receptor beta chains from one sample, sequenced in a study of cytomegalovirus exposure and HLA in healthy donors. The PCR employed 60 Vbeta primers together with 13 Jbeta primers. Generated by immunoSEQ multiplex PCR, the TCRdb table keeps only in-frame clones and is missing some. Among fewer than 150,000 clones, about four fifths were seen once, and the ten largest hold about 6.8%. The material sequenced was PBMCs. The receptors originated from a woman between 35 and 50 years old in good health and CMV-seropositive.

The rearrangement joins TRBV29-1 to TRBJ1-3, with unresolved D. Trimming removed 7 bases at V and 0 bases at J, with 10 bases between. This CDR3 region has 13 residues. The germline gives CDR1 SQVTM, CDR2 ANQGSEA. The CDR3 DNA reads TGCAGCGCCACAGTGAGCTCTGGAAACACCATATATTTT. It codes for CSATVSSGNTIYF.

The chain carries TRBV4-1 and TRBJ2-3, with 10 bases identical to TRBD2. Germline V lookup: CDR1 MGHRA, CDR2 YSYEKL. This CDR3 spans 16 amino acids. V gave up 0 bases and J gave up 7 bases; unmatched junction bases: 7. The CDR3 DNA reads as TGCGCCAGCAGCCAAGAATTTGCTAGCGGGAGTAATACGCAGTATTTT. Its translation: CASSQEFASGSNTQYF.

CDR3: CASSYSIEGAGETQYF. CDR3 nucleotides: TGTGCCAGCAGTTACTCGATCGAGGGGGCCGGGGAGACCCAGTACTTC. V gene TRBV6-5 combines with J gene TRBJ2-5, with 7 bases aligning to TRBD1. Germline assignment: CDR1 MNHEY and CDR2 SVGAGI. Germline trimming cut 0 bases from V and 5 bases from J; bases unmatched to any gene: 9. The CDR3 consists of 16 residues.

This clone appeared a few times. V usage is TRBV5-1 and J usage is TRBJ2-7, with TRBD2 matching 13 bases. Trimming took 4 bases from V and 4 from J; bases not matched to a gene: 5. The CDR3 has 15 amino acids. Germline CDR1 and CDR2: SGHRS and YFSETQ. Here the CDR3 DNA reads TGCGCCAGCAGCCGGACTAGCGGGAGTAGTTACGAGCAGTACTTC. Protein sequence: CASSRTSGSSYEQYF.

J is TRBJ1-6 and V is TRBV5-8; TRBD1 aligns across 12 bases. Germline V gives CDR1 SGHTS, CDR2 YDEGEE. The CDR3 covers 17 residues. Trimming took 4 bases from V and 1 from J; bases not matched to a gene: 3. DNA for the CDR3: TGTGCCAGCAGCGGGACAGGGGGCGTATCCTATAATTCACCCCTCCACTTT. Its protein is CASSGTGGVSYNSPLHF. Full variable domain (outside the CDR3, taken from reference TRBV5-8 and TRBJ1-6): EAGVTQSPTHLIKTRGQQATLRCSPISGHTSVYWYQQALGLGLQFLLWYDEGEERNRGNFPPRFSGRQFPNYSSELNVNALELEDSALYLCASSGTGGVSYNSPLHFGNGTRLTVT.

The CDR3 nucleotides are TGTGCCAGCAGCCCGGGACTAGCGGACGAGCAGTACTTC. Translating it yields CASSPGLADEQYF. The chain is built from TRBV7-2 and TRBJ2-7; 11 nucleotides align to TRBD2. V shed 5 bases and J 5 bases; nucleotides not matched to a gene: 2. The CDR3 loop spans 13 amino acids. Germline V gene data show CDR1 as SGHTA and CDR2 as FQGNSA.

V and J are TRBV7-9 and TRBJ1-3, with a possible D match to TRBD1 (6 bases). Germline V gene sequence: CDR1 SEHNR, CDR2 FQNEAQ (reference sequence). Trimming left V 4 bases short and J 3 bases short, with 10 bases between. This CDR3 contains 14 residues. CDR3 DNA sequence: TGTGCCAGCAGCTGGACAGCCGTTGGAAACACCATATATTTT. Its translation is CASSWTAVGNTIYF.

This chain uses TRBV10-3 with TRBJ2-7; TRBD2 aligns across 7 bases. V lost 5 bases to trimming and J lost 2 bases; unmatched junction nucleotides: 6. CDR1 ENHRY and CDR2 SYGVKD come from the germline V gene. The CDR3 covers 14 residues. The CDR3 region is CAISRTGTTYEQYF. The DNA of the CDR3 is TGTGCCATCAGTAGGACCGGGACTACCTACGAGCAGTACTTC.

The chain employs TRBV6-1 and TRBJ2-7; no firm D call. The CDR3 is 17 amino acids. Per the germline V gene, CDR1 is MNHNS and CDR2 is SASEGT. Trimming shortened V by 5 bases and J by 4 bases, and 24 bases separated the two germline ends. The chain's CDR3 is CASSKGENAGSGYEQYF. The CDR3 coding sequence is TGTGCCAGCAGTAAAGGAGAAAACGCCGGATCGGGTTACGAGCAGTACTTC.

J is TRBJ1-5 and V is TRBV6-1; D is ambiguous. V was cut by 2 bases and J by 5 bases, with 4 bases left in between. Germline V gives CDR1 MNHNS, CDR2 SASEGT. The CDR3 is made up of 12 amino acids. The CDR3 DNA is TGTGCCAGCAGTGAATTAGATCAGCCCCAGCATTTT. Its translation: CASSELDQPQHF.

The V gene is TRBV4-1, the J gene TRBJ2-1, with D perhaps TRBD2 (5 bases). V lost 6 bases, J lost 0 bases, and 15 bases lay in between. The CDR3 has 16 amino acids. The germline V gene has CDR1 MGHRA and CDR2 YSYEKL. CDR3 sequence: CASRVAFGSSYNEQFF. The DNA for the CDR3 is TGCGCCAGCAGGGTAGCGTTTGGGAGCTCCTACAATGAGCAGTTCTTC.

V and J are TRBV2 and TRBJ2-5, with 11 bases matching TRBD2. The CDR3 has 14 amino acids. V shed 6 bases and J 5 bases; nucleotides not matched to a gene: 5. Germline V gene data show CDR1 as SNHLY and CDR2 as FYNNEI. The CDR3: CASRGLAAAETQYF. The CDR3 region has the DNA TGTGCCAGCAGGGGACTAGCGGCGGCGGAGACCCAGTACTTC.

The rearrangement uses TRBV30 and TRBJ1-6; 10 nucleotides align to TRBD1. Trimming at V came to 0 bases and at J to 10 bases, leaving 12 bases not matched to a gene. The CDR3 totals 17 residues. Germline V gives CDR1 GTSNPN, CDR2 SVGIG (reference sequence). The CDR3, as DNA: TGTGCCTGGAGTGTACGACAGGGGGCGAGAATGGGGTCACCCCTCCACTTT. As protein: CAWSVRQGARMGSPLHF.

This clone has a handful of counts. The J gene is TRBJ2-7, the V gene TRBV18, with a tentative D call TRBD1 (6 bases). This CDR3 region has 14 residues. Germline values: CDR1 KGHSH, CDR2 LQKENI. The V gene lost 3 bases and the J gene lost 4 bases, with 13 bases spanning the gap. The CDR3 sequence is CASSPPDRTYEQYF. CDR3 nucleotides: TGTGCCAGCTCACCCCCAGACAGGACTTACGAGCAGTACTTC.

The genes are TRBV5-6 and TRBJ2-3; the D gene is possibly TRBD1 (5 bases). V was clipped by 2 bases and J by 2 bases, with 12 bases between them. Per germline, CDR1 SGHDT and CDR2 YYEEEE. The CDR3 sequence is 15 residues long. CDR3 protein: CASSFFIGVTDTQYF. In DNA form, the CDR3 reads TGTGCCAGCAGCTTTTTTATAGGGGTCACAGATACGCAGTATTTT. Looking up the rest from reference TRBV5-6 and TRBJ2-3 gives the full variable domain: DAGVTQSPTHLIKTRGQQVTLRCSPKSGHDTVSWYQQALGQGPQFIFQYYEEEERQRGNFPDRFSGHQFPNYSSELNVNALLLGDSALYLCASSFFIGVTDTQYFGPGTRLTVL.

This clone was found once. V usage is TRBV5-1 and J usage is TRBJ2-5; 9 nucleotides match TRBD1. V lost 4 bases, J lost 5 bases, and 12 bases stayed unmatched. CDR3 length equals 16 residues. Germline-derived CDR1 and CDR2 are SGHRS and YFSETQ. CDR3 amino acids: CASSPNSDRGDETQYF. CDR3 nucleotide sequence: TGCGCCAGCAGCCCTAACTCGGACAGGGGAGACGAGACCCAGTACTTC.

The rearrangement uses TRBV6-1 and TRBJ2-2; 7 bases agree with TRBD1. The CDR3 is 13 residues long. V trimming: 5 bases; J trimming: 7 bases; junction bases outside the gene matches: 4. The germline V gene encodes CDR1 MNHNS and CDR2 SASEGT. The CDR3 spells CASSRQGSGELFF. In nucleotides, the CDR3 is TGTGCCAGCAGTAGACAGGGAAGCGGGGAGCTGTTTTTT.

This clone showed up just a few times. The V call is TRBV5-5, the J call TRBJ2-2; perhaps TRBD1 as D (7 bases). CDR1 is SGHKS, CDR2 YYEKEE, per germline (reference sequence). CDR3 size: 15 residues. V lost 4 bases and J 4 bases, leaving 14 bases between the germline ends. CDR3 sequence reads: CASSRGTAGTGELFF. The CDR3 DNA sequence: TGTGCCAGCAGCCGGGGGACAGCGGGCACCGGGGAGCTGTTTTTT.

The chain couples TRBV6-1 to TRBJ2-7; 10 bases are a match to TRBD2. The CDR3 runs to 13 residues. CDR1 is MNHNS and CDR2 is SASEGT in the germline V gene. With V trimmed by 5 bases and J by 3 bases, 1 base remained unmatched. The CDR3 spells CASSLAGDYEQYF. As DNA, the CDR3 is TGTGCCAGCAGTCTAGCGGGAGACTACGAGCAGTACTTC.